The entry below gives a single T cell receptor beta chain sequence along with its context. Amplification used 60 Vbeta primers and 13 Jbeta primers. This table comes from immunoSEQ multiplex PCR, and its TCRdb copy is limited to in-frame clones, with some not included. The sample gives about 130,000 clones, 80% of which show up once; 2.5% to 3.5% is in the top ten. The record originates from a study of cytomegalovirus exposure and HLA in healthy donors. Germline CDR1 SGHVS, CDR2 FQNEAQ. Between the trimmed V and J ends, which lost 5 bases and 5 bases, there was a span of 18 bases. The CDR3 has 16 amino acids.

This TCR was recovered from a male donor in good health and CMV-seronegative. The sequencing sample was made of PBMCs. The chain couples TRBV7-8 to TRBJ1-4, with a tentative D call TRBD1 (5 bases). CDR3 residues: CASSLGSGGVNEKLFF. CDR3 sequence (DNA): TGTGCCAGCAGCCTCGGTTCGGGGGGGGTAAATGAAAAACTGTTTTTT.